A selection of T cell receptor beta chains follows, all from one sample in a study of technical replicates of blood from a handful of donors. Clones were read by immunoSEQ multiplex PCR, and TCRdb kept only the in-frame ones, dropping some. Among around 67,000 clones, around 86% were seen once, and the ten largest hold 4% to 6%. Sequenced material: PBMCs. These receptor sequences come from a human donor in good health. Some clones in this sample may be carry-over from other donors' samples. CDR3s include the opening cysteine and the closing phenylalanine or tryptophan. The D gene is left open where the match is weak. Some rows mark clone size as missing; the rest say once, few, many or name a class of expanded clone.

D	length	size	V	J	CDR3	DNA
-	15	-	TRBV6-5	TRBJ1-5	CASSASSGFAQPQHF	TGTGCCAGCAGCGCCAGTTCCGGGTTCGCTCAGCCCCAGCATTTT
TRBD2	15	-	TRBV7-9	TRBJ2-1	CASSRGLAGGHEQFF	TGTGCCAGCAGTCGGGGACTAGCGGGGGGTCATGAGCAGTTCTTC
-	14	-	TRBV29-1	TRBJ2-7	CSVTGDGQPYEQYF	TGCAGCGTGACAGGCGACGGACAGCCCTACGAGCAGTACTTC
-	15	-	TRBV6-6	TRBJ1-5	CASSRPGEFGQPQHF	TGTGCCAGCAGCCGTCCAGGGGAATTTGGGCAGCCCCAGCATTTT
-	11	-	TRBV20-1	TRBJ1-3	CSAPGGNTIYF	TGCAGTGCTCCGGGTGGAAACACCATATATTTT
-	14	-	TRBV19	TRBJ1-2	CASSIQVLNYGYTF	TGTGCCAGTAGTATACAGGTTCTAAACTATGGCTACACCTTC
-	15	-	TRBV25-1	TRBJ2-3	CASSESSRATDTQYF	TGTGCCAGCAGTGAAAGTAGCAGGGCCACAGATACGCAGTATTTT
-	15	-	TRBV21-1	TRBJ1-4	CASSIAGGANEKLFF	TGTGCCAGCAGCATAGCGGGGGGAGCTAATGAAAAACTGTTTTTT
-	13	-	TRBV9	TRBJ2-5	CASSVDERETQYF	TGTGCCAGCAGCGTAGATGAGAGAGAGACCCAGTACTTC
TRBD1	15	-	TRBV4-1	TRBJ1-6	CASSQDTGVGSPLHF	TGCGCCAGCAGCCAAGACACAGGGGTGGGTTCACCCCTCCACTTT
-	17	once	TRBV7-8	TRBJ2-6	CASSLGSILSGANVLTF	TGTGCCAGCAGCTTAGGTAGTATTCTCTCTGGGGCCAACGTCCTGACTTTC
TRBD1	15	-	TRBV4-1	TRBJ1-6	CASSQAGQGNSPLHF	TGCGCCAGCAGCCAAGCAGGACAGGGGAATTCACCCCTCCACTTT
TRBD1	17	-	TRBV7-6	TRBJ2-3	CASSRNSEDRVGDTQYF	TGTGCCAGCAGTCGTAATTCCGAGGACAGGGTGGGAGATACGCAGTATTTT
TRBD1	15	-	TRBV13	TRBJ2-7	CASSLGGTGGHEQYF	TGTGCCAGCAGCTTAGGTGGGACAGGGGGCCACGAGCAGTACTTC
-	15	-	TRBV11-2	TRBJ1-2	CASSAGLGGARGYTF	TGTGCCAGCAGCGCCGGCTTGGGGGGGGCGAGGGGCTACACCTTC
-	15	-	TRBV6-1	TRBJ1-2	CASSEAHPGGNGYTF	TGTGCCAGCAGTGAAGCTCACCCCGGAGGGAATGGCTACACCTTC
TRBD2	15	-	TRBV5-1	TRBJ2-1	CASSLGAGGMNEQFF	TGCGCCAGCAGCTTAGGAGCGGGGGGGATGAATGAGCAGTTCTTC
TRBD1	17	-	TRBV25-1	TRBJ2-7	CASSEGPGRGQGYEQYF	TGTGCCAGCAGTGAGGGGCCGGGGAGGGGACAGGGGTACGAGCAGTACTTC
TRBD2	17	-	TRBV6-4	TRBJ2-2	CASSDSSSGRHTGELFF	TGTGCCAGCAGTGACTCGTCCAGCGGGAGGCACACCGGGGAGCTGTTTTTT
TRBD2	15	-	TRBV4-3	TRBJ2-7	CASSPLAGGSYEQYF	TGCGCCAGCAGCCCACTAGCGGGGGGTTCGTACGAGCAGTACTTC
TRBD2	16	medium-sized	TRBV4-2	TRBJ2-1	CASSRDTSGSYNEQFF	TGTGCCAGCAGCCGCGATACTAGCGGGAGTTACAATGAGCAGTTCTTC
-	13	-	TRBV6-1	TRBJ2-7	CASNVLDVYEQYF	TGTGCCAGCAATGTACTAGATGTCTACGAGCAGTACTTC
-	13	-	TRBV7-9	TRBJ1-2	CASSFQTSYGYTF	TGTGCCAGCAGCTTCCAAACTTCCTATGGCTACACCTTC
TRBD1	14	-	TRBV4-3	TRBJ1-2	CASSQRTGGYGYTF	TGCGCCAGCAGCCAACGGACAGGGGGATATGGCTACACCTTC
TRBD2	17	-	TRBV9	TRBJ2-2	CASSPSVTSGGAGELFF	TGTGCCAGCAGCCCTTCCGTGACTAGCGGGGGGGCCGGGGAGCTGTTTTTT
-	14	once	TRBV7-2	TRBJ2-3	CASSLTGLGDTQYF	TGTGCCAGCAGCTTAACGGGATTGGGGGATACGCAGTATTTT
-	15	once	TRBV5-1	TRBJ2-5	CASSFRGAWQETQYF	TGCGCCAGCAGCTTCAGGGGGGCCTGGCAAGAGACCCAGTACTTC
-	15	-	TRBV21-1	TRBJ1-2	CASSKANRENYGYTF	TGTGCCAGCAGCAAAGCTAACAGAGAAAACTATGGCTACACCTTC
-	14	-	TRBV15	TRBJ1-1	CATSIGGRVAEAFF	TGTGCCACCAGCATCGGAGGAAGAGTTGCTGAAGCTTTCTTT
-	13	-	TRBV7-3	TRBJ1-1	CASSPSMNTEAFF	TGTGCCAGCAGCCCATCCATGAACACTGAAGCTTTCTTT
-	12	-	TRBV7-8	TRBJ2-4	CASSLIPWEMYF	TGTGCCAGCAGCCTTATCCCCTGGGAGATGTACTTC
-	15	-	TRBV13	TRBJ1-4	CASSSAGGRREKLFF	TGTGCCAGCAGCTCTGCCGGGGGGCGCAGGGAAAAACTGTTTTTT
-	17	-	TRBV12-2	TRBJ1-6	CASRSSGQGDFGSPLHF	TGTGCAAGTCGCTCATCGGGACAGGGGGACTTCGGTTCACCCCTCCACTTT